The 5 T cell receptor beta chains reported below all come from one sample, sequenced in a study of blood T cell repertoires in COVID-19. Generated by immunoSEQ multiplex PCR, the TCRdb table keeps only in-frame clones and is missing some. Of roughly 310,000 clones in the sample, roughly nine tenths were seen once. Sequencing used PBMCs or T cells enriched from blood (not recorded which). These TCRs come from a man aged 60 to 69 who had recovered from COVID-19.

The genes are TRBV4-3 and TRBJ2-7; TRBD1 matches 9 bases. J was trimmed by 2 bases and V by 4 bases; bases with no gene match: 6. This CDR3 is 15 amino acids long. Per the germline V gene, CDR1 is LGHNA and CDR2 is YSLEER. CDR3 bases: TGCGCCAGCAGCCCCCCGGGACAGGGCACCTACGAGCAGTACTTC. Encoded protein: CASSPPGQGTYEQYF.

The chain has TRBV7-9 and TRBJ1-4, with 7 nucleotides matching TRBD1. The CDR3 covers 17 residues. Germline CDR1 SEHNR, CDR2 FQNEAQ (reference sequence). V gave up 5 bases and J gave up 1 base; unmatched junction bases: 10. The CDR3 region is CASSLPGQQGTNEKLFF. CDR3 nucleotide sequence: TGTGCCAGCAGCCTTCCGGGACAGCAAGGAACTAATGAAAAACTGTTTTTT.

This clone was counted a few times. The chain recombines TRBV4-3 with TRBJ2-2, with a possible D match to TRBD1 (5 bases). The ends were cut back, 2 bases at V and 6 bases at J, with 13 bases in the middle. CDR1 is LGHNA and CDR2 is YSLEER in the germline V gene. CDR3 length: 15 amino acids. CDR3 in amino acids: CASSQRQGGAGELFF. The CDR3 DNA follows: TGCGCCAGCAGCCAACGCCAGGGTGGCGCCGGGGAGCTGTTTTTT.

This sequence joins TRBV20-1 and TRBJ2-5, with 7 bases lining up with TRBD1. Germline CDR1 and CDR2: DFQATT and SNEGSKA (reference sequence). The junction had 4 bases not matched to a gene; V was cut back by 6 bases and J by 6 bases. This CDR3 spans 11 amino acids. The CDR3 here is CSANRGQTQYF. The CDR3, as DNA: TGCAGTGCAAACAGGGGTCAGACCCAGTACTTC.

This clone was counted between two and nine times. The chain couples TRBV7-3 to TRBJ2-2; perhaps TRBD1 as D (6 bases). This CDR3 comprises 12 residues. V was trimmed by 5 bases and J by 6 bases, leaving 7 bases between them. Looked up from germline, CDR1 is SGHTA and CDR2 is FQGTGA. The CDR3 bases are TGTGCCAGCAGCCGGACAGCCGGGGAGCTGTTTTTT. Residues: CASSRTAGELFF.